Below, one T cell receptor (beta chain) is given with its context. Data came from immunoSEQ multiplex PCR; TCRdb stores just in-frame clones and leaves some out. The data contain 71,000 or so clones, about 89% of them singletons. There are 18 residues in the CDR3. Germline V CDR1 and CDR2: PRHDT, FYEKMQ (reference sequence). Trimming removed 1 base from V and 2 bases from J, with 18 bases in between. These data are taken from a study of PD-L1 blockade in urothelial cancer. The wider study: Patients arrived having already received 0 to 3 prior chemotherapy regimens. After treatment start, blood was analyzed at 3 weeks (second dose) and at 6 weeks. Blood gave a median roughly 150,000 T cells.

Each patient contributed between 1 and 8 total time points of blood mononuclear cells, pretreatment and during treatment. The receptor comes from a man aged 55 to 70 with urothelial cancer. The J gene is TRBJ2-1, the V gene TRBV13; possibly TRBD2 for D (6 bases). The input for sequencing was PBMCs, taken around atezolizumab (anti-PD-L1) treatment. The CDR3 nucleotides read TGTGCCAGCAGCTTAGCCCAATTCCTGCGGGACGCCTACAATGAGCAGTTCTTC. It specifies CASSLAQFLRDAYNEQFF.